Each of the 12 T cell receptor beta chains below was sequenced from the same sample in a study of shared clonotypes between healthy human individuals. Clones were sequenced by immunoSEQ multiplex PCR, and TCRdb holds only the in-frame ones, with some missing. The repertoire holds about 110,000 clones, with roughly 66% as singletons. Sequenced sample: memory CD8+ T cells sorted from blood. Subset of the sample: CD45RO+ cells pooled with CCR7-negative TemRA cells. The receptor set was obtained from a woman in her 30s in good health.

This chain links TRBV4-1 with TRBJ2-2; 8 bases align to TRBD1. CDR1 and CDR2 (germline): MGHRA, YSYEKL. V lost 2 bases and J lost 5; bases outside the gene matches: 1. The CDR3 has 14 residues. CDR3 residues: CASSQNRGTGELFF. The CDR3 DNA reads as TGCGCCAGCAGCCAAAACAGGGGGACCGGGGAGCTGTTTTTT.

The genes are TRBV5-1 and TRBJ2-3; D remains unclear. This CDR3 contains 15 residues. Germline V gene lookup returns CDR1 SGHRS and CDR2 YFSETQ. The V gene lost 4 bases and the J gene lost 4 bases, with 16 bases spanning the gap. CDR3 sequence reads: CASSTRDGSADTQYF. As DNA, the CDR3 is TGCGCCAGCAGCACACGAGATGGCTCAGCAGATACGCAGTATTTT.

This clone was observed a handful of times. With a much larger clone just one base away, this may be a read error. Other nucleotide sequences from this sample produce the same CDR3. The chain joins TRBV6-4 to TRBJ1-1; D is unclear. From germline, CDR1 is MRHNA and CDR2 SNTAGT. Trimming shortened V by 2 bases and J by 1 base, and 5 bases separated the two germline ends. The CDR3 totals 13 residues. CDR3 DNA: TGTGCCAGCAGTGACGGGGAGAACACTGAAGCTTTCTTT. Translation gives CASSDGENTEAFF.

This clone is a singleton in its sample. The rearrangement links TRBV6-4 to TRBJ1-5; possibly TRBD1 for D (5 bases). CDR3 length equals 15 residues. Trimming removed 0 bases at V and 1 base at J, with 7 bases between. In germline, CDR1 is MRHNA, CDR2 SNTAGT. The CDR3 DNA reads as TGTGCCAGCAGTGACTCAGCAGGGAGCAATCAGCCCCAGCATTTT. It is translated as CASSDSAGSNQPQHF.

This clone was seen only a few times. The genes are TRBV29-1 and TRBJ2-1; D is undetermined. Germline V lookup: CDR1 SQVTM, CDR2 ANQGSEA. The CDR3 contains 13 residues. Trimming stripped 7 bases from V and 5 bases from J, with 15 bases between. CDR3 residues: CSGTDAVNNEQFF. Here the CDR3 DNA reads TGCAGCGGGACGGATGCGGTGAACAATGAGCAGTTCTTC.

The genes are TRBV2 and TRBJ2-7; D is unclear. Germline V gene lookup returns CDR1 SNHLY and CDR2 FYNNEI. The CDR3 has 12 amino acids. The germline V and J ends were trimmed by 6 bases and 3 bases, with 9 bases remaining between them. The chain's CDR3 is CASRPSGYEQYF. Here the CDR3 DNA reads TGTGCCAGCAGACCATCGGGCTACGAGCAGTACTTC.

The chain is built from TRBV10-3 and TRBJ1-2; 8 positions match TRBD1. V shed 3 bases, J shed 2 bases, and the junction held 5 bases outside the gene matches. Per germline, CDR1 ENHRY and CDR2 SYGVKD. The CDR3 length is 15 residues. CDR3 in DNA: TGTGCCATCAGTGAAGGTTCAGGGGGCAACTATGGCTACACCTTC. It specifies CAISEGSGGNYGYTF.

In its sample, this clone was seen once. The chain uses TRBV19 and TRBJ1-2; D remains unclear. CDR3 length: 13 amino acids. Germline loops: CDR1 LNHDA, CDR2 SQIVND (reference sequence). Trimming removed 8 bases from V and 3 bases from J, with 13 bases in between. The CDR3 DNA reads as TGTGCCAGTCGCCTGTCGGTCTACTATGGCTACACCTTC. It is translated as CASRLSVYYGYTF.

V gene TRBV7-3 combines with J gene TRBJ1-1; no definite D call. The length of the CDR3 is 13 residues. V was shortened by 2 bases and J by 1 base, with 5 bases between the two germline ends. Germline assignment: CDR1 SGHTA and CDR2 FQGTGA. In DNA form, the CDR3 reads TGTGCCAGCAGCTTAGGGAGGAACACTGAAGCTTTCTTT. It specifies CASSLGRNTEAFF.

The chain is built from TRBV15 and TRBJ1-4; D gene unclear. From germline, CDR1 is LNHNV and CDR2 YYDKDF (reference sequence). This CDR3 is built from 15 residues. Deletions cut 3 bases from V and 7 bases from J, with 15 bases between. CDR3 sequence reads: CATSSKNGEGEKLFF. The CDR3 DNA reads TGTGCCACCAGCAGTAAGAATGGGGAAGGTGAAAAACTGTTTTTT.

The J gene is TRBJ2-2, the V gene TRBV5-1; weak D call: TRBD1 (7 bases). CDR1 and CDR2 from the germline V gene are SGHRS and YFSETQ. V dropped 7 bases and J dropped 7 bases, with 11 bases sitting between them. The CDR3 contains 12 residues. CDR3 bases: TGCGCCAGCGGAGGGGGCGGCGGGGAGCTGTTTTTT. Translated: CASGGGGGELFF. The complete variable domain, with remaining parts taken from reference TRBV5-1 and TRBJ2-2, reads KAGVTQTPRYLIKTRGQQVTLSCSPISGHRSVSWYQQTPGQGLQFLFEYFSETQRNKGNFPGRFSGRQFSNSRSEMNVSTLELGDSALYLCASGGGGGELFFGEGSRLTVL.

This sequence joins TRBV5-1 and TRBJ2-7; 8 bases agree with TRBD2. Per germline, CDR1 SGHRS and CDR2 YFSETQ. The CDR3 extends over 13 amino acids. The J segment lost 3 bases and the V segment lost 3 bases, leaving 2 bases of the junction unmatched. The CDR3 DNA reads as TGCGCCAGCAGCTCCGGGACTAGCTACGAGCAGTACTTC. Protein sequence: CASSSGTSYEQYF.